Listed below are T cell receptor beta chains from one sample, sequenced in a study of blood T cell repertoires in COVID-19. Using immunoSEQ multiplex PCR, the repertoire was profiled, and TCRdb retains in-frame clones only, with some absent. In the table there are 170,000 or so clones, around 90% of which are singletons. Sequenced: peripheral blood. These TCRs come from a man in his forties with active or convalescent COVID-19. Each CDR3 is given with its conserved first and last residue. A D gene is named only where the DNA matches it firmly. Clone sizes are given selectively: once, few, many, or a class where the clone is expanded.

NA,TRBD1,16,TRBJ1-1,TRBV5-1,TGCGCCAGCACTTTACAGGGGGCCCAGATGAACACTGAAGCTTTCTTT,CASTLQGAQMNTEAFF
NA,NA,14,TRBJ2-3,TRBV5-1,TGCGCCAGCAGCTTGGCCTCTAGCACAGATACGCAGTATTTT,CASSLASSTDTQYF
once,NA,12,TRBJ1-5,TRBV19,TGTGCCAGTAGTATCCCGGGGTCGGACCAGCATTTT,CASSIPGSDQHF
NA,NA,14,TRBJ1-1,TRBV19,TGTGCCAGTAGTCCATACAGGGAGTTCGCTGAAGCTTTCTTT,CASSPYREFAEAFF
few,NA,17,TRBJ1-1,TRBV27,TGTGCCAGCAGGTCCCTTTCCCGAACTCAGGGGAACACTGAAGCTTTCTTT,CASRSLSRTQGNTEAFF
few,TRBD1,16,TRBJ1-5,TRBV5-6,TGTGCCAGCAGCTTTTTCAAGACAGGGCGGAATCAGCCCCAGCATTTT,CASSFFKTGRNQPQHF
NA,NA,14,TRBJ1-6,TRBV28,TGTGCCAGCAGTCCTCGCGGGGGGAATTCACCCCTCCACTTT,CASSPRGGNSPLHF
NA,NA,13,TRBJ2-3,TRBV7-6,TGTGCCAGCAGCTTCTTTAGCCCAGATACGCAGTATTTT,CASSFFSPDTQYF
NA,NA,14,TRBJ1-3,TRBV9,TGTGCCAGCAGCGTAGGGGGGGTCGGAAACACCATATATTTT,CASSVGGVGNTIYF
NA,NA,15,TRBJ2-7,TRBV4-3,TGCGCCAGCAGCCAAGGAGCTAAGAGCTCCTACGAGCAGTACTTC,CASSQGAKSSYEQYF
once,TRBD1,16,TRBJ1-2,TRBV7-2,TGTGCCAGCAGCTTAGATGGACAGGGGGCTGGTAATGGCTACACCTTC,CASSLDGQGAGNGYTF
NA,TRBD1,13,TRBJ1-2,TRBV12-3/TRBV12-4,TGTGCCAGCGGACGACAGGGGGCCTATGGCTACACCTTC,CASGRQGAYGYTF
NA,TRBD1,15,TRBJ1-2,TRBV7-2,TGTGCCAGCAGCCCCGGGACAGGGGGGAACTATGGCTACACCTTC,CASSPGTGGNYGYTF
NA,TRBD1,17,TRBJ2-5,TRBV4-1,TGCGCCAGCAGCCACCGACCGGGACAGGGGGTCCAAGAGACCCAGTACTTC,CASSHRPGQGVQETQYF
NA,TRBD1,14,TRBJ2-1,TRBV5-1,TGCGCCAGCAGCTCGGGACAGGGAGGAAATGAGCAGTTCTTC,CASSSGQGGNEQFF
NA,NA,16,TRBJ1-6,TRBV10-3,TGTGCCATCAGTCCGACACTCACGACAAATAATTCACCCCTCCACTTT,CAISPTLTTNNSPLHF
NA,TRBD1,14,TRBJ2-1,TRBV11-2,TGTGCCAGCAGCTTCAGGACAGGCCACAATGAGCAGTTCTTC,CASSFRTGHNEQFF
few,TRBD1,13,TRBJ1-5,TRBV5-4,TGTGCCAGCAGCAGACAGGGGGCCCTTCGCGGGGATTTT,CASSRQGALRGDF
NA,TRBD2,14,TRBJ2-2,TRBV5-6,TGTGCCAGCAGCTCGGGACTAAATACCGGGGAGCTGTTTTTT,CASSSGLNTGELFF
NA,TRBD1,16,TRBJ2-7,TRBV18,TGTGCCAGCTCACCCGGACCGGGACAGGGGAACTACGAGCAGTACTTC,CASSPGPGQGNYEQYF
NA,NA,13,TRBJ2-1,TRBV7-9,TGTGCCACCCTCTCGACAGCTCACAATGAGCAGTTCTTC,CATLSTAHNEQFF
NA,TRBD2,16,TRBJ2-1,TRBV24-1,TGTGCCACCAGTGTCCAACTAGCGGGGGGAGACAATGAGCAGTTCTTC,CATSVQLAGGDNEQFF
NA,NA,13,TRBJ2-7,TRBV4-3,TGCGCCAGCAGCCAAATTCCCGGCTACGAGCAGTACTTC,CASSQIPGYEQYF
NA,TRBD2,15,TRBJ2-2,TRBV7-2,TGTGCCAGCAGCTTAGCGAGCGGGGGGACCGGGGAGCTGTTTTTT,CASSLASGGTGELFF
NA,NA,13,TRBJ2-7,TRBV18,TGTGCCAGCTCACCAAGCCAGGGCTACGAGCAGTACTTC,CASSPSQGYEQYF
NA,NA,18,TRBJ1-2,TRBV28,TGTGCCAGCAGTCCCCTGAGCCCGTGGACTGACGCTAACTATGGCTACACCTTC,CASSPLSPWTDANYGYTF
few,TRBD1,18,TRBJ1-5,TRBV27,TGTGCCAGCAGACCCTACAGGGGGCGGGGGGATAGCAATCAGCCCCAGCATTTT,CASRPYRGRGDSNQPQHF